This entry describes one T cell receptor beta chain. The antigen is undetermined. The data stem from a study of T cell responses to AZD1222 COVID-19 vaccine. Overall study: Second-dose intervals near 4 or 12 weeks were combined.

Points from the study as a whole: Of the AZD1222 recipients, only 5 to 7 were seropositive at baseline.

The data were produced by immunoSEQ multiplex PCR, yet TCRdb's version contains in-frame clones alone and is incomplete. This table holds approximately 70,000 clones, more than 75% found once. The germline V gene has CDR1 SGHDT and CDR2 YYEEEE. J gave up 0 bases and V 4 bases, and 5 bases lay outside the gene matches. The CDR3 sequence is 15 residues long. Specimen: peripheral blood, collected on day 0 of AZD1222 vaccination. The TCR originated in an adult in good health. The chain is built from TRBV5-6 and TRBJ2-7; 9 positions match TRBD1. In DNA, the CDR3 is TGTGCCAGCAGCGTTCTGGGACAGGGCTCCTACGAGCAGTACTTC. Translated: CASSVLGQGSYEQYF.